This TCR beta chain was sequenced in a study of CD8 T cells in Susac syndrome. Across the study: Patients with Susac syndrome had blood drawn and were at that point therapy-naive, on corticosteroids, or on intravenous immunoglobulin alone.

V was clipped by 3 bases and J by 2 bases, with 7 bases between them. Germline CDR1 and CDR2: SGHRS and YFSETQ. The CDR3 runs to 13 residues. It was with random hexamers that roughly 0.45 to 1 ug RNA was reverse transcribed. TCRdb passed the immunoSEQ multiplex PCR reads through MiXCR, listing each CDR3 protein once. The top ten clones hold 0.098% of a sample with about 190,000 distinct CDR3 sequences, around 95% of them seen once. The clonotype comes from a human donor with Susac syndrome. This chain uses TRBV5-1 with TRBJ2-3; no clear D. The sequencing sample was made of CD4+ T cells from PBMCs. The DNA for the CDR3 is TGCGCCAGCAGCTCATACCTCACAGATACGCAGTATTTT. It specifies CASSSYLTDTQYF.